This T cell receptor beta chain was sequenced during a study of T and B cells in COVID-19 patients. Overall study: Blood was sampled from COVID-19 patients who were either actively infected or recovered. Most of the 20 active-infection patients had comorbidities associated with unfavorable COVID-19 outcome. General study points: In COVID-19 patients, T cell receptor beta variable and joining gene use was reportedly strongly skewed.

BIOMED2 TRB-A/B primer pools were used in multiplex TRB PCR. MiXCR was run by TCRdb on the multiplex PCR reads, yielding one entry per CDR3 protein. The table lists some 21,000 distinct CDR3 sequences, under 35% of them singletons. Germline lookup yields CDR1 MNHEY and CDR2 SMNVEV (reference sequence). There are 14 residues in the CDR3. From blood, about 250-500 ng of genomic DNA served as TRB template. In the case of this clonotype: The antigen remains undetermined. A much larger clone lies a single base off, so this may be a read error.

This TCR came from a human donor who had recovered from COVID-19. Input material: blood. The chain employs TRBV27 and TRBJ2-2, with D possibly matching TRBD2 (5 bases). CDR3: CASSVWLGTGVLFF. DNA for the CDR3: TGTGCCAGCAGTGTCTGGTTGGGCACCGGGGTGCTGTTTTTT.